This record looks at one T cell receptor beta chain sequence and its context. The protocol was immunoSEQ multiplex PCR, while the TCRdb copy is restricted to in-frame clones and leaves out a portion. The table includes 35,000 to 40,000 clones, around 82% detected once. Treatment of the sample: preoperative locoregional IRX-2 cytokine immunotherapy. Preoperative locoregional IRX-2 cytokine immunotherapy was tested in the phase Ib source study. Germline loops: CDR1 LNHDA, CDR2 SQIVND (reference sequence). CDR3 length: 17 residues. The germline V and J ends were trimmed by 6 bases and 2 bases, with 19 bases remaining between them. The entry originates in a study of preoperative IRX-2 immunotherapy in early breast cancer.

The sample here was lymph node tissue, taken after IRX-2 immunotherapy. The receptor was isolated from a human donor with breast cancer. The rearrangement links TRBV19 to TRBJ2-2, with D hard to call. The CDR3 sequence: CASSNHKSLPNTGELFF. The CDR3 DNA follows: TGTGCCAGTAGCAACCACAAGTCCCTACCTAACACCGGGGAGCTGTTTTTT.